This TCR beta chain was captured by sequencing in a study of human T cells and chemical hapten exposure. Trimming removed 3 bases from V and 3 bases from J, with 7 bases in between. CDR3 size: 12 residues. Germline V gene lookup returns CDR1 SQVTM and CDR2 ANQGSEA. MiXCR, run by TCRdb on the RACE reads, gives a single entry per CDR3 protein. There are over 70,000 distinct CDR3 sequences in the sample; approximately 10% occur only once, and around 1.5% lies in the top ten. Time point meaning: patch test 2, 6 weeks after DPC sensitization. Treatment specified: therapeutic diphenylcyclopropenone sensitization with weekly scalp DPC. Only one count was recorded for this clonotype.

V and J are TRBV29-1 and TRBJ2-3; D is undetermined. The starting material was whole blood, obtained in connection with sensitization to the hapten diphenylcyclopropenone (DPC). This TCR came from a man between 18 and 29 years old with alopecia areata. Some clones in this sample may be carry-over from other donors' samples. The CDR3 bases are TGCAGCGTTGATCTGCCGACAGATACGCAGTATTTT. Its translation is CSVDLPTDTQYF.